Sequencing of this T cell receptor (beta chain) was carried out in a study of tissue T cells after allogeneic stem cell transplantation. Survey-depth TCRbeta CDR3 sequencing reported V/J genes and productive frequencies. Libraries were prepared by immunoSEQ multiplex PCR; TCRdb keeps only in-frame clonotypes and omits some of them. The sample gives thousands of clones, 50% to 80% of which show up once; around 3% is in the top ten. CDR3 length: 16 residues. CDR1 is LGHNA and CDR2 is YNLKQL in the germline V gene (reference sequence). V was pared by 1 base and J by 2 bases, with 5 bases of the junction left unmatched. Comment on this clone: Its antigen is undetermined. Here the gene names and germline are mouse. The read terminates 1 residue ahead of where the CDR3 ends, so the germline J gene completes it.

The study, taken as a whole, reports: Limitations included a small, clinically heterogeneous cohort and limited sampling depth. Tissue-detected TCR repertoire was only partly captured by blood and spleen T cells. Some tissue clones might be persisting host cells; their alloreactivity or antigen specificity was not determined.

The sequenced material came from gut tissue. V usage is TRBV5 and J usage is TRBJ2-7; 10 bases line up with TRBD2. The receptor comes from a female BALB/c mouse in good health. This line is of MHC haplotype H2-d. CDR3 residues: CASSQAPTGGTYEQYF. CDR3 bases read: TGTGCCAGCAGCCAAGCCCCGACTGGGGGGACCTATGAACAGTAC.